A single sample gave rise to the 10 T cell receptor beta chains below, sequenced in a study of shared clonotypes between healthy human individuals. Repertoires were generated with immunoSEQ multiplex PCR, while TCRdb's copy carries only in-frame clones and drops some. This sample has over 850,000 clones; more than 75% occur once, and the top ten carry roughly 0.55%. The material sequenced was memory CD4+ T cells from PBMCs. Subset: CD45RA-negative fraction. Receptor source: a man between 18 and 29 years old in good health. Some clones in this sample may be carry-over from other donors' samples.

V usage is TRBV4-1 and J usage is TRBJ2-3, with TRBD1 identical over 8 bases. Germline-derived CDR1 and CDR2 are MGHRA and YSYEKL. Unmatched junction bases numbered 7, after V lost 3 bases and J lost 2 bases. The CDR3 covers 16 residues. The CDR3 coding sequence is TGCGCCAGCAGCCAGCAGACAGGGGCCCTCACAGATACGCAGTATTTT. It codes for CASSQQTGALTDTQYF.

This clone was seen only a few times. The rearrangement links TRBV2 to TRBJ2-2; D not resolved. V shed 7 bases and J shed 1 base, with 4 bases lying between them. CDR3 length equals 12 residues. Germline V gene lookup returns CDR1 SNHLY and CDR2 FYNNEI. The CDR3 DNA is TGTGCCAGCAAAGGGAACACCGGGGAGCTGTTTTTT. Protein: CASKGNTGELFF. The full variable domain, its missing parts supplied by reference TRBV2 and TRBJ2-2, is EPEVTQTPSHQVTQMGQEVILRCVPISNHLYFYWYRQILGQKVEFLVSFYNNEISEKSEIFDDQFSVERPDGSNFTLKIRSTKLEDSAMYFCASKGNTGELFFGEGSRLTVL.

This clone was seen more than once but under ten times. The chain uses TRBV5-3 and TRBJ1-2, with 7 bases lining up with TRBD1. TRBV5-3 is sorted into the ORF group, with uncertain function. Trimming removed 4 bases from V and 14 bases from J; junction bases left unmatched: 8. CDR3 length: 11 amino acids. The DNA of the CDR3 is TGTGCCAGAAGCCCCCGGACAGGTCCTACCTTC. This codes for CARSPRTGPTF.

The chain uses TRBV7-8 and TRBJ1-3; D not certain. The V end was cut by 6 bases, the J end by 2 bases, with 14 bases between. Germline CDR1 reads SGHVS; CDR2 reads FQNEAQ. The length of the CDR3 is 15 residues. CDR3 sequence: CASSWEGRPGNTIYF. In nucleotides, the CDR3 is TGTGCCAGCAGTTGGGAAGGCCGACCTGGAAACACCATATATTTT.

The chain uses TRBV28 and TRBJ2-1, with 11 nucleotides matching TRBD2. Germline loops: CDR1 MDHEN, CDR2 SYDVKM. After removal of 6 bases from V and 2 bases from J, the junction contained 9 bases not matched to a gene. This CDR3 has 17 amino acids. CDR3 loop: CASRGLAGGRAYNEQFF. CDR3 in DNA: TGTGCCAGCAGAGGGCTAGCGGGAGGAAGGGCCTACAATGAGCAGTTCTTC.

The V call is TRBV9, the J call TRBJ2-1; 8 bases are shared with TRBD1. The CDR3 extends over 16 amino acids. Germline V gives CDR1 SGDLS, CDR2 YYNGEE. Trimming removed 0 bases from V and 2 bases from J; junction bases left unmatched: 4. CDR3 bases: TGTGCCAGCAGCGTAGTGCCGACAGGGGCCTACAATGAGCAGTTCTTC. This codes for CASSVVPTGAYNEQFF. The entire variable domain, with the rest obtained from reference TRBV9 and TRBJ2-1, is as follows: DSGVTQTPKHLITATGQRVTLRCSPRSGDLSVYWYQQSLDQGLQFLIQYYNGEERAKGNILERFSAQQFPDLHSELNLSSLELGDSALYFCASSVVPTGAYNEQFFGPGTRLTVL.

Turning to this clone: The same CDR3 is also encoded by other DNA sequences in this sample. The V gene is TRBV7-3, the J gene TRBJ1-1; TRBD1 might be the D (6 bases). The CDR3 length is 14 residues. Trimming took 5 bases from V and 1 from J, leaving 11 bases between them. CDR1 SGHTA and CDR2 FQGTGA come from the germline V gene. The CDR3 nucleotides read TGTGCCAGCAGCCCAGGGGCTCGGAACACTGAAGCTTTCTTT. It specifies CASSPGARNTEAFF.

V and J are TRBV30 and TRBJ1-2; D is unresolved. Trimming stripped 7 bases from V and 8 bases from J, with 5 bases between. Germline V gene data show CDR1 as GTSNPN and CDR2 as SVGIG (reference sequence). CDR3 length equals 8 residues. DNA of the CDR3: TGTGCCTTGAGAGGCTACACCTTC. Protein: CALRGYTF.

The J gene is TRBJ1-1, the V gene TRBV19; D uncertain. The CDR3 runs 13 residues. CDR1 LNHDA and CDR2 SQIVND come from the germline V gene (reference sequence). The V gene lost 3 bases and the J gene lost 1 base, with 6 bases spanning the gap. The CDR3: CASSMYENTEAFF. The CDR3 bases are TGTGCCAGTAGTATGTATGAGAACACTGAAGCTTTCTTT. Using reference TRBV19 and TRBJ1-1 for the parts outside the CDR3, the full variable domain is DGGITQSPKYLFRKEGQNVTLSCEQNLNHDAMYWYRQDPGQGLRLIYYSQIVNDFQKGDIAEGYSVSREKKESFPLTVTSAQKNPTAFYLCASSMYENTEAFFGQGTRLTVV.

This chain uses TRBV11-2 with TRBJ1-2; D unclear. Trimming pared 5 bases from V and 5 bases from J, leaving 30 bases between. Germline V gene data show CDR1 as SGHAT and CDR2 as FQNNGV. The CDR3 runs 19 residues. CDR3 protein: CASSPLGRAGSLAGYGYTF. The CDR3 coding sequence is TGTGCCAGCAGCCCCCTCGGGAGGGCCGGGAGCCTGGCGGGTTATGGCTACACCTTC.